These 29 T cell receptor beta chains share one sample of origin, sequenced in a study of T-cell memory formation after mild COVID-19. TCRdb ran MiXCR on the 5' RACE reads and lists one entry per CDR3 protein. The repertoire holds roughly 170,000 distinct CDR3 sequences, 20% to 25% seen once, with approximately 22% in the top ten. Input material: PBMCs or a T cell subset sorted from them (not recorded which). The receptors were gathered from an adult woman who had mild COVID-19 (a few samples of this study predate the infection). Cell type and time point are not known.

This chain links TRBV12-3 or TRBV12-4 with TRBJ2-1, with TRBD2 identical over 7 bases. The CDR3 runs 14 residues. V lost 3 bases, J lost 11 bases, and 10 bases stayed unmatched. The CDR3 loop is CASSLQGESGKQFF. For the CDR3, the DNA is TGTGCCAGCAGTTTGCAAGGAGAGAGCGGGAAGCAGTTCTTC.

The table lists this clonotype with a few counts. This chain links TRBV28 with TRBJ2-1, with D perhaps matching TRBD2 (5 bases). The CDR3 contains 15 residues. Germline CDR1 and CDR2: MDHEN and SYDVKM. Trimming took off 6 bases at V and 6 bases at J, with 18 bases between the two ends. The CDR3 sequence is CASRPKMKRINEQFF. The CDR3 DNA reads TGTGCCAGCAGACCCAAAATGAAGCGGATCAATGAGCAGTTCTTC.

The rearrangement links TRBV5-4 to TRBJ1-6; D possibly corresponds to TRBD1 (6 bases). Germline CDR1 SGHNT, CDR2 YYREEE (reference sequence). V lost 2 bases to trimming and J lost 5 bases, with 26 bases between them. This CDR3 is 20 amino acids long. CDR3 DNA sequence: TGTGCCAGCAGCTTACCCGGTGGTACTGACAGGCTGGGGGATAATTCACCCCTCCACTTT. Translation gives CASSLPGGTDRLGDNSPLHF.

This clonotype was detected a few times. This chain links TRBV7-9 with TRBJ2-3; 7 nucleotides line up with TRBD2. Trimming at V came to 3 bases and at J to 0 bases, leaving 6 bases not matched to a gene. CDR3 length: 16 amino acids. Germline assignment: CDR1 SEHNR and CDR2 FQNEAQ (reference sequence). The CDR3 is CASSLGLAVSTDTQYF. The DNA of the CDR3 is TGTGCCAGCAGCTTGGGCCTAGCGGTGAGCACAGATACGCAGTATTTT.

There are a few counts of this clonotype. The V call is TRBV15, the J call TRBJ2-3; 7 bases agree with TRBD2. The CDR3 contains 14 residues. CDR1 and CDR2 (germline): LNHNV, YYDKDF (reference sequence). Germline trimming cut 5 bases from V and 3 bases from J; bases unmatched to any gene: 5. CDR3 amino acids: CATSGLGGTDTQYF. CDR3 sequence (DNA): TGTGCCACCAGCGGCTTGGGGGGGACAGATACGCAGTATTTT.

This clonotype was seen a few times. This chain connects TRBV6-5 to TRBJ2-7; 9 nucleotides match TRBD1. V shed 6 bases, J shed 4 bases, and the junction held 4 bases outside the gene matches. Germline-derived CDR1 and CDR2 are MNHEY and SVGAGI. The CDR3 sequence is 13 residues long. CDR3 region: CASRGGTGYEQYF. The CDR3, as DNA: TGTGCCAGCAGGGGCGGGACAGGGTACGAGCAGTACTTC.

This clonotype has more than one count but fewer than ten. The V call is TRBV4-3, the J call TRBJ2-5; 12 positions agree with TRBD1. Germline loops: CDR1 LGHNA, CDR2 YSLEER. This CDR3 comprises 17 residues. V was pared by 0 bases and J by 3 bases, with 5 bases of the junction left unmatched. CDR3 nucleotides: TGCGCCAGCAGCCAAGATACGGGACAGGGGGCGGAAGAGACCCAGTACTTC. As protein: CASSQDTGQGAEETQYF.

J is TRBJ1-6 and V is TRBV12-3 or TRBV12-4; a weak D match, TRBD1 (5 bases). V gave up 3 bases and J gave up 5 bases, with 20 bases separating them. CDR3 length: 18 residues. CDR3 coding DNA: TGTGCCAGCAGTTTCGCCACCGGGTTGGGGGTTAATAATTCACCCCTCCACTTT. Translating gives CASSFATGLGVNNSPLHF.

The chain is built from TRBV27 and TRBJ1-5, with D perhaps matching TRBD1 (6 bases). Between the trimmed V and J ends, which lost 4 bases and 7 bases, there was a span of 11 bases. This CDR3 has 13 residues. Germline values: CDR1 MNHEY, CDR2 SMNVEV (reference sequence). Here the CDR3 DNA reads TGTGCCAGCAGTTACAGGGCCAGCCAGCCCCAGCATTTT. Protein: CASSYRASQPQHF.

The chain has TRBV4-3 and TRBJ2-7, with 7 bases that match TRBD2. CDR1 is LGHNA and CDR2 is YSLEER in the germline V gene. V shed 0 bases, J shed 2 bases, and the junction held 13 bases outside the gene matches. This CDR3 has 18 amino acids. CDR3 bases: TGCGCCAGCAGCCAAGATGGGGGGGAGGGTCTCGAAACCTACGAGCAGTACTTC. Translation: CASSQDGGEGLETYEQYF.

The J gene is TRBJ1-1, the V gene TRBV30, with TRBD1 identical over 8 bases. Germline-derived CDR1 and CDR2 are GTSNPN and SVGIG (reference sequence). V lost 2 bases to trimming and J lost 0 bases; unmatched junction nucleotides: 2. The length of the CDR3 is 14 residues. The CDR3 here is CAWSKTGVNTEAFF. The CDR3 DNA follows: TGTGCCTGGAGTAAGACAGGGGTGAACACTGAAGCTTTCTTT.

The rearrangement links TRBV7-6 to TRBJ2-1, with 13 bases that match TRBD2. With 5 bases clipped from V and 9 bases from J, the junction kept 7 bases outside the gene matches. Germline CDR1 and CDR2: SGHVS and FNYEAQ. The length of the CDR3 is 15 residues. The CDR3 nucleotides read TGTGCCAGCAGCAGCGGACTAGCGGGAGTAGGTGAGCAGTTCTTC. Its translation: CASSSGLAGVGEQFF. The whole variable domain, remainder taken from reference TRBV7-6 and TRBJ2-1, is GAGVSQSPRYKVTKRGQDVALRCDPISGHVSLYWYRQALGQGPEFLTYFNYEAQQDKSGLPNDRFSAERPEGSISTLTIQRTEQRDSAMYRCASSSGLAGVGEQFFGPGTRLTVL.

The chain uses TRBV7-9 and TRBJ1-2, with unresolved D. Deletions cut 0 bases from V and 3 bases from J, with 14 bases between. The CDR3 covers 16 residues. Germline V gene lookup returns CDR1 SEHNR and CDR2 FQNEAQ (reference sequence). CDR3 DNA sequence: TGTGCCAGCAGCTTAGCCCCGGGAGGGTATGACTATGGCTACACCTTC. Translation: CASSLAPGGYDYGYTF.

The chain's CDR3 is CASSTIRTETQYF. CDR3 DNA sequence: TGTGCCAGTAGTACGATCCGGACGGAGACCCAGTACTTC. The rearrangement links TRBV19 to TRBJ2-5; D unclear. V lost 4 bases, J lost 5 bases, and 11 bases lay in between. The CDR3 loop spans 13 amino acids. Germline values: CDR1 LNHDA, CDR2 SQIVND (reference sequence).

The chain couples TRBV5-1 to TRBJ2-7; maybe TRBD2 (6 bases). This CDR3 has 15 amino acids. The V end was cut by 0 bases, the J end by 1 base, with 11 bases between. Per germline, CDR1 SGHRS and CDR2 YFSETQ. The CDR3, as DNA: TGCGCCAGCAGCTTGGCCAGTGGAGGGTCCTACGAGCAGTACTTC. It is translated as CASSLASGGSYEQYF.

This clonotype was picked up a small number of times. The CDR3, as DNA: TGTGCCAGCAGCAATCCGACCGGGGAGCTGTTTTTT. It specifies CASSNPTGELFF. V is TRBV12-3 or TRBV12-4 and J is TRBJ2-2; D is unclear. V lost 6 bases and J lost 5, with 7 bases in between. This CDR3 region has 12 residues.

This clonotype has more than one count but fewer than ten. The chain combines TRBV4-3 with TRBJ2-3; 9 nucleotides agree with TRBD2. CDR1 and CDR2 (germline): LGHNA, YSLEER. The CDR3 covers 17 residues. The junction had 11 bases not matched to a gene; V was cut back by 1 base and J by 6 bases. The CDR3 DNA follows: TGCGCCAGCAGCCAAGTAGGGACTAGCCCCCGCCCCGATACGCAGTATTTT. It encodes CASSQVGTSPRPDTQYF.

This clonotype was picked up a small number of times. The chain couples TRBV29-1 to TRBJ2-1; tentatively, D is TRBD1 (6 bases). Germline loops: CDR1 SQVTM, CDR2 ANQGSEA. The CDR3 is 14 residues long. V was pared by 3 bases and J by 9 bases, with 18 bases between. This CDR3 is CSVDLGQGWGEQFF. CDR3 DNA sequence: TGCAGCGTTGACCTAGGGCAGGGGTGGGGTGAGCAGTTCTTC.

This clonotype was counted only a few times. This sequence joins TRBV4-1 and TRBJ2-1, with TRBD2 matching 13 bases. Trimming cost V 0 bases and J 8 bases; bases outside gene matches: 4. The CDR3 runs to 16 residues. From germline, CDR1 is MGHRA and CDR2 YSYEKL. CDR3 residues: CASSQEGTSGTYEQFF. CDR3 DNA: TGCGCCAGCAGCCAAGAGGGGACTAGCGGGACATATGAGCAGTTCTTC.

This clonotype came up a few times. V usage is TRBV27 and J usage is TRBJ2-4; maybe TRBD1 (5 bases). From germline, CDR1 is MNHEY and CDR2 SMNVEV (reference sequence). V dropped 4 bases and J dropped 0 bases, with 16 bases sitting between them. The CDR3 loop spans 17 amino acids. As DNA, the CDR3 is TGTGCCAGCAGTTCCGGGTCAGGGATACTAGCCAAAAACATTCAGTACTTC. It specifies CASSSGSGILAKNIQYF.

The rearrangement uses TRBV12-3 or TRBV12-4 and TRBJ2-7; D assignment may be TRBD1 or TRBD2 (6 bases each). CDR3 length: 15 amino acids. With 3 bases removed from V and 2 bases from J, the gap between germline ends came to 14 bases. The CDR3 nucleotides are TGTGCCAGCAGTTTCGGGCAGGGGACTCCCTACGAGCAGTACTTC. Translated: CASSFGQGTPYEQYF.

The chain is built from TRBV6-1 and TRBJ2-7; 9 bases agree with TRBD1. Trimming cost V 6 bases and J 0 bases; bases outside gene matches: 6. The germline gives CDR1 MNHNS, CDR2 SASEGT. The CDR3 consists of 15 residues. The CDR3 here is CASSYGTGSSYEQYF. The CDR3 nucleotides read TGTGCCAGCAGCTACGGGACAGGGAGCTCCTACGAGCAGTACTTC.

The V and J genes are TRBV3-1 and TRBJ2-6; no firm D call. Trimming cost V 0 bases and J 2 bases, with 23 bases left between them. This CDR3 is built from 21 residues. Germline V CDR1 and CDR2: LGHDT, YNNKEL (reference sequence). The CDR3 spells CASSQDLVRPEGKPGANVLTF. Written as DNA, the CDR3 is TGTGCCAGCAGCCAAGATTTGGTCCGGCCCGAAGGGAAACCTGGGGCCAACGTCCTGACTTTC.

This clonotype was seen more than once but under ten times. The genes are TRBV7-9 and TRBJ1-2; 7 bases match TRBD1. Looked up from germline, CDR1 is SEHNR and CDR2 is FQNEAQ (reference sequence). The trim removed 3 bases at V and 4 bases at J, leaving 5 bases unmatched. There are 14 residues in the CDR3. This CDR3 reads CASSFPGQFYGYTF. Here the CDR3 DNA reads TGTGCCAGCAGCTTCCCGGGACAGTTCTATGGCTACACCTTC.

This clonotype was found a few times. The chain employs TRBV7-6 and TRBJ2-3, with D possibly matching TRBD1 (6 bases). CDR1 SGHVS and CDR2 FNYEAQ come from the germline V gene. The CDR3 length is 15 residues. V was clipped by 3 bases and J by 3 bases, with 13 bases between them. The CDR3 nucleotides read TGTGCCAGCAGCTTTGATACAGGGTCAACAGATACGCAGTATTTT. Its translation is CASSFDTGSTDTQYF.

The chain employs TRBV21-1 and TRBJ2-3; no check of the table's D call, TRBD2, against the DNA was made. TRBV21-1 corresponds to a pseudogene. The CDR3 sequence is 16 residues long. DNA of the CDR3: TGTGCCAGCACCTCCCTTGGCGGGAGGAGCACAGATACGCAGTATTTT. Amino acids: CASTSLGGRSTDTQYF.

The chain carries TRBV27 and TRBJ1-1; D uncertain. Trimming took 0 bases from V and 1 from J, leaving 9 bases between them. The CDR3 sequence is 15 residues long. CDR1 and CDR2 from the germline V gene are MNHEY and SMNVEV (reference sequence). The CDR3 here is CASSLSGRTNTEAFF. Written as DNA, the CDR3 is TGTGCCAGCAGTTTATCGGGCAGGACGAACACTGAAGCTTTCTTT.

This chain links TRBV7-3 with TRBJ2-1, with 8 bases lining up with TRBD2. CDR1 is SGHTA, CDR2 FQGTGA, per germline. J gave up 0 bases and V 2 bases, and 3 bases lay outside the gene matches. This CDR3 contains 16 residues. As DNA, the CDR3 is TGTGCCAGCAGCTTATTAGCGGGAAGCTCCTACAATGAGCAGTTCTTC. Its translation is CASSLLAGSSYNEQFF.

This clonotype was detected a few times. The chain uses TRBV20-1 and TRBJ2-1; TRBD2 matches at 8 bases. Germline assignment: CDR1 DFQATT and CDR2 SNEGSKA (reference sequence). This CDR3 contains 16 residues. With 1 base clipped from V and 8 bases from J, the junction kept 13 bases outside the gene matches. CDR3 sequence: CSARVTGGPLLDEQFF. For the CDR3, the DNA is TGCAGTGCTAGAGTTACGGGAGGGCCCCTTTTGGATGAGCAGTTCTTC.